These T cell receptor beta chains were read from a single sample in a study of OX40 agonist ivuxolimab in advanced cancers. Repertoires were generated with immunoSEQ multiplex PCR, while TCRdb's copy carries only in-frame clones and drops some. The sample carries about 73,000 clones, about nine tenths recorded once. The sample here was CD4+ or CD8+ T cells sorted from blood, taken in a trial of the OX40 agonist ivuxolimab. The receptors come from an adult with an advanced solid tumor such as melanoma, head and neck, liver or kidney cancer. Both conserved end residues are part of each CDR3. The D gene is left open where the match is weak. Clone sizes are given selectively: once, few, many, or a class where the clone is expanded.

abundance	v_gene	d_gene	j_gene	CDR3nt	CDR3aa
.	TRBV12-5	TRBD1	TRBJ2-6	TGTGCTAGTGGTCCCAGGGGGAACTCTGGGGCCAACGTCCTGACTTTC	CASGPRGNSGANVLTF
.	TRBV4-1	.	TRBJ1-4	TGCGCCAGCAGCCAAGAGGAGGGACGGACGATGGAACTGTTTTTT	CASSQEEGRTMELFF
.	TRBV18	.	TRBJ2-3	TGTGCCAGCTCAGAAAGGGGTCCTAGCACAGATACGCAGTATTTT	CASSERGPSTDTQYF
.	TRBV19	.	TRBJ2-7	TGTGCCAGTCGAGGGAGATTAAACGAGCAGTACTTC	CASRGRLNEQYF
.	TRBV18	TRBD2	TRBJ2-7	TGTGCCAGCTCACCAGGGACTAGCGGGAGCATTTACGAGCAGTACTTC	CASSPGTSGSIYEQYF
.	TRBV30	TRBD2	TRBJ2-1	TGTGCCTGGAGTACTCAAATCGGACTAGCGGGGGGGCGTGGCGATGAGCAGTTCTTC	CAWSTQIGLAGGRGDEQFF
.	TRBV6-5	TRBD2	TRBJ2-1	TGTGCCAGCAGTTACTCGACTAGCTCGAGGGGTAATGAGCAGTTCTTC	CASSYSTSSRGNEQFF
.	TRBV10-3	.	TRBJ2-1	TGTGCCATCAGTGCGAAGGGGGTTTACAATGAGCAGTTCTTC	CAISAKGVYNEQFF
.	TRBV2	.	TRBJ1-5	TGTGCCAGCAGTGATATGGGTAATCAGCCCCAGCATTTT	CASSDMGNQPQHF
.	TRBV28	.	TRBJ1-2	TGTGCCAGCAGTTTACTTCATGGCTACACCTTC	CASSLLHGYTF
.	TRBV15	.	TRBJ2-2	TGTGCCACCAGCAGAGATGTAGGGGCAGGGAACACCGGGGAGCTGTTTTTT	CATSRDVGAGNTGELFF
.	TRBV6-6	.	TRBJ1-3	TGTGCCAGCCGCAGTGCGGAGGACTCTGGAAACACCATATATTTT	CASRSAEDSGNTIYF
few	TRBV7-8	TRBD1	TRBJ2-7	TGTGCCAGCAGTTGGGACAGGACCTACGAGCAGTACTTC	CASSWDRTYEQYF
.	TRBV18	TRBD2	TRBJ2-2	TGTGCCAGCTCACCGAGGACTAGCGGGAGAAGCACCGGGGAGCTGTTTTTT	CASSPRTSGRSTGELFF
.	TRBV4-1	TRBD2	TRBJ2-7	TGCGCCAGCAGCCCCAGCGGGAGTCGCGACGAGCAGTACTTC	CASSPSGSRDEQYF
.	TRBV5-1	.	TRBJ2-2	TGCGCCAGCAGCTTGAGGACGGTGGGAAATACCGGGGAGCTGTTTTTT	CASSLRTVGNTGELFF
.	TRBV16	.	TRBJ1-5	TGTGCCAGCAGCCTCAAAGGTCCGCCCCAGCATTTT	CASSLKGPPQHF
.	TRBV7-3	.	TRBJ2-1	TGTGCCAGCAGCTTAGGACCGGGAGAGTTGAATGAGCAGTTCTTC	CASSLGPGELNEQFF
.	TRBV6-5	TRBD1	TRBJ1-1	TGTGCCAGCAGCCGCGGACAGGGAGCCACTGAAGCTTTCTTT	CASSRGQGATEAFF
.	TRBV11-3	.	TRBJ2-3	TGTGCCAGCAGCCCGAAGAGCACAGATACGCAGTATTTT	CASSPKSTDTQYF
.	TRBV6-6	.	TRBJ1-2	TGTGCCAGCAGTACCGGGACGGCGTTAGGCTACACCTTC	CASSTGTALGYTF
once	TRBV15	.	TRBJ2-7	TGTGCCACCAGCAGAGGGATACAGGGCTACGAGCAGTACTTC	CATSRGIQGYEQYF
.	TRBV30	.	TRBJ1-4	TGTGCCTGGTCAGAACTAGGGGAAAAACTGTTTTTT	CAWSELGEKLFF
.	TRBV7-2	TRBD1	TRBJ2-7	TGTGCCAGCAGCCTCAGGACAGGGGGCGACGAGCAGTACTTC	CASSLRTGGDEQYF
.	TRBV19	.	TRBJ1-5	TGTGCCAGTAGTAGGGCAGCCAGCAATCAGCCCCAGCATTTT	CASSRAASNQPQHF
.	TRBV19	TRBD1	TRBJ1-2	TGTGCCAGCGGGAGGAACAGGGGAGAGTATGGCTACACCTTC	CASGRNRGEYGYTF
.	TRBV28	.	TRBJ1-4	TGTGCCAGCAGCTATCAGGGAAATGAAAAACTGTTTTTT	CASSYQGNEKLFF
.	TRBV6-5	.	TRBJ2-2	TGTGCCAGCGGTGGCGGGGTTACCGGGGAGCTGTTTTTT	CASGGGVTGELFF